This T cell receptor beta chain emerged from a study of shared clonotypes between healthy human individuals (dated by TCRdb to 2020 to 2022). In the study overall: The cohort included three men and two women between 18 and 49 years of age. Each donor's leukapheresis produced roughly between roughly 0.85 and 9.5 billion PBMCs. Libraries were prepared and TCR repertoires were sequenced by different laboratories using diverse techniques, in order to increase sequencing depth and limit assay-specific biases. To estimate repertoire size and how much clonotypes are shared between individuals, the study performed deep sequencing of blood TCR repertoires from about 5 healthy adults. For each donor, CD4 naive and CD4 memory were each run on three plates, CD8 naive on two plates, and CD8 memory on one plate.

As regards this clone: Its antigen is still unknown. No much larger clonotype is one base removed from it; base qualities were not supplied.

On the study overall, not on this receptor specifically: Because the study included a small number of donors, the genetic and exposure-history diversity represented was limited. Compared with non-shared clonotypes, clonotypes shared by all four sorted-subset donors had higher generation probabilities. Larger estimated clonotype richness was generally found for naive subsets than for memory subsets. Across several donors, roughly 5.4% of naive CD4, over 3% of naive CD8, approximately 2.5% of memory CD4, and under 0.45% of memory CD8 clonotypes were shared. Sampling was limited to blood, and TCR repertoires in tissue likely differ from TCR repertoires in blood. Incomplete sequencing was indicated by rarefaction of sorted-subset datasets, despite the large sequencing depth. Pairwise subsampling indicated that sequencing depth was expected to affect the degree of clonotype sharing among donors.

V lost 3 bases and J lost 3 bases, and the count of bases not matched to a germline gene is 20. The cysteine opens and the phenylalanine closes a CDR3 of 20 amino acids. Solely the CDR3 DNA is kept, with 60 bases framed from the first base. In the germline V gene, CDR1 corresponds to SGHRS and CDR2 to YFSETQ. Using the deep immunoSEQ assay, TCR CDR3 regions were amplified from genomic DNA by multiplex PCR. Genomic DNA extracted from each cell subset was distributed evenly over all wells of several immunoSEQ 96-well plates, and each plate served as one replicate. For sorted subsets, each replicate PCR was loaded with 150 to 250 ng genomic DNA, equivalent to approximately 27,000 T cell genomes. Purified libraries were measured with a Qubit 3.0 fluorometer, size-checked on a Bioanalyzer 2100, and measured again with the KAPA Library Quantification kit. Every immunoSEQ 96-well plate was sequenced on a separate single-read 150-cycle Illumina NextSeq 550 flow cell. The original methods were these. Because the immunoSEQ output included only junctional sequences and no quality scores, the filtering could not be the same as the filtering used for full-length reads. Sequences were annotated with PyIR, a Python wrapper for IgBLAST v1.9, and V/J genes and CDR3 were assigned using IMGT germline references. Any read was removed if the V/J assignment was weak (E-value above 1e-6), the CDR3 was missing, or the read contained stop codons, out-of-frame junctions, or ambiguous translated residues. V3J clonotypes were defined by identical inferred V gene, J gene, and CDR3 amino acid sequence. Percentage overlap between repertoires was computed as shared unique clonotypes divided by the size of the smaller repertoire. Richness of each repertoire was evaluated using RTK rarefaction, the Chao1 estimator, and Recon v2.1 estimates of unobserved clonotypes. For all TCRbeta clonotypes obtained by the gDNA method from a handful of donors, generation probabilities were computed with OLGA. TCRdb stores this immuneACCESS table with in-frame sequences only. Part of the clones is absent; in the studies checked, under half of the shortfall reflects unresolved V genes, and no reason is known for the rest. The V and J calls and clone size are taken from that table; D and trimming were inferred from the DNA. The sample table lists about 2.5 million clones, roughly 90% of them with a count of one. The top ten clonotypes cover 0.37% of the sample.

The donors were healthy, HIV-negative adults who had no recently reported acute infections or vaccinations. Every donor was a Caucasian adult residing in Nashville, Tennessee, USA. CD4+ T cells were enriched through magnetic negative selection, after which naive cells were positively selected on CD45RA and the remaining negative fraction served as the memory subset. Blood was collected by leukapheresis, and PBMCs were isolated by Ficoll-Histopaque density gradient centrifugation and then cryopreserved in liquid nitrogen vapor phase. Purity and quantity of every magnetically sorted T cell population were checked by analytical flow cytometry. From each sorted fraction, genomic DNA was isolated and quantified by UV absorbance on a Nanodrop 2000c.

Sequencing was performed on naive CD4+ T cells from PBMCs. The cell subset or site label on this specimen signifies: CD45RA+ positively selected. This receptor was taken from a man between 18 and 35 years old in good health. Some clones in this sample may be carry-over from other donors' samples. The sequence joins TRBV5-1 to TRBJ2-1; TRBD1 aligns with 8 central bases. The nucleotide sequence is given as TGCGCCAGCAGCTCAGTGGGACAGGTCTCCACTAACCTCGTCTACAATGAGCAGTTCTTC. This sequence encodes CASSSVGQVSTNLVYNEQFF.